The 7 T cell receptor beta chains in this list originate from one sample, sequenced in a study of blood T cell repertoires in COVID-19. Sequenced by immunoSEQ multiplex PCR; TCRdb stores in-frame clones only, minus some. Seen here are 150,000 to 200,000 clones, about 76% observed once, and the top ten hold over 5%. What was sequenced was peripheral blood. The source of these receptors is a woman between 40 and 50 years old with COVID-19, enrolled during active disease.

The chain employs TRBV21-1 and TRBJ2-7; TRBD2, the table's D call, lacks a check against the DNA. TRBV21-1 is a pseudogene segment. The CDR3 is made up of 12 amino acids. In DNA, the CDR3 is TGTGCCAGGTTCCTCCTAAGCTACGAGCAGTACTTC. This sequence encodes CARFLLSYEQYF.

The chain uses TRBV27 and TRBJ2-7; 9 nucleotides line up with TRBD1. The CDR3 loop spans 15 amino acids. Germline V gives CDR1 MNHEY, CDR2 SMNVEV (reference sequence). V dropped 4 bases and J dropped 3; count of bases not matched to a gene: 7. The CDR3 bases are TGTGCCAGCAGTTCCTCGACAGGGGGTAGCTACGAGCAGTACTTC. Translation: CASSSSTGGSYEQYF.

The table lists this clone with a few counts. Other nucleotide sequences from this sample produce the same CDR3. The V call is TRBV3-1 (or the pseudogene TRBV3-2), the J call TRBJ2-7; D gene uncertain. Looked up from germline, CDR1 is LGHDT and CDR2 is YNNKEL (reference sequence). Trimming pared 6 bases from V and 0 bases from J, leaving 6 bases between. This CDR3 has 12 amino acids. The CDR3 region is CASSQASYEQYF. CDR3 coding DNA: TGTGCCAGCAGTCAGGCCTCCTACGAGCAGTACTTC.

The V and J genes are TRBV15 and TRBJ1-5, with 8 bases identical to TRBD1. The V gene's germline CDR1 is LNHNV and CDR2 YYDKDF (reference sequence). This CDR3 comprises 17 residues. V was clipped by 0 bases and J by 2 bases; unmatched bases: 6. The CDR3 DNA sequence: TGTGCCACCAGCAGAGATCGCAGGGGGCGCGGCAATCAGCCCCAGCATTTT. Its protein is CATSRDRRGRGNQPQHF.

The CDR3 is CASSEQDNSNQPQHF. CDR3 sequence (DNA): TGTGCCAGCAGTGAACAGGATAATAGCAATCAGCCCCAGCATTTT. V and J are TRBV6-1 and TRBJ1-5, with D unclear. Germline CDR1 is MNHNS and CDR2 is SASEGT. The CDR3 runs to 15 residues. V lost 2 bases to trimming and J lost 0 bases, with 8 bases between them.

The chain couples TRBV28 to TRBJ1-5; TRBD1 matches 7 bases. V was pared by 7 bases and J by 2 bases, with 14 bases of the junction left unmatched. Germline V gene lookup returns CDR1 MDHEN and CDR2 SYDVKM. The CDR3 length is 17 residues. In DNA, the CDR3 is TGTGCCAGCACCGGGAGGGGGCAGGTAGCGGGCAATCAGCCCCAGCATTTT. Translation: CASTGRGQVAGNQPQHF.

V gene TRBV7-9 combines with J gene TRBJ1-4; D gene ambiguous. Trimming shortened V by 1 base and J by 8 bases, and 14 bases separated the two germline ends. This CDR3 has 15 residues. Germline values: CDR1 SEHNR, CDR2 FQNEAQ (reference sequence). CDR3 in amino acids: CASSLGSYSNEKLFF. CDR3 nucleotides: TGTGCCAGCAGCTTAGGTAGCTACTCGAACGAAAAACTGTTTTTT. Full variable domain (missing parts from reference TRBV7-9 and TRBJ1-4): DTGVSQNPRHKITKRGQNVTFRCDPISEHNRLYWYRQTLGQGPEFLTYFQNEAQLEKSRLLSDRFSAERPKGSFSTLEIQRTEQGDSAMYLCASSLGSYSNEKLFFGSGTQLSVL.